The 21 T cell receptor beta chains below all came from one sample that was sequenced in a study of blood T cell repertoires in COVID-19. Data came from immunoSEQ multiplex PCR; TCRdb stores just in-frame clones and leaves some out. The sample holds 30,000 to 40,000 clones; nearly 90% are singletons and the top ten take 20% to 30%. The sequenced sample consisted of peripheral blood. The origin of the receptors is a man between 60 and 70 years old with active or convalescent COVID-19.

This clone was seen just once. V gene TRBV10-3 combines with J gene TRBJ2-3; maybe TRBD2 (5 bases). The CDR3 is 12 residues long. Germline lookup yields CDR1 ENHRY and CDR2 SYGVKD. Trimming pared 5 bases from V and 5 bases from J, leaving 8 bases between. CDR3 amino acids: CAISPTKDTQYF. CDR3 coding DNA: TGTGCCATCAGTCCGACTAAAGATACGCAGTATTTT.

The V call is TRBV3-1 (or the pseudogene TRBV3-2), the J call TRBJ2-1, with D possibly being TRBD1 (5 bases). V lost 1 base and J lost 12, with 19 bases in between. This CDR3 has 15 amino acids. Germline assignment: CDR1 LGHDT and CDR2 YNNKEL (reference sequence). CDR3 region: CASSQVYIPGLGQFF. Written as DNA, the CDR3 is TGTGCCAGCAGCCAAGTTTACATCCCAGGGCTGGGGCAGTTCTTC.

This chain uses TRBV5-1 with TRBJ2-3, with D possibly matching TRBD2 (5 bases). The germline CDR1 and CDR2 sequences are SGHRS and YFSETQ. Between the trimmed V and J ends, which lost 4 bases and 0 bases, there was a span of 15 bases. This CDR3 is 16 amino acids long. DNA of the CDR3: TGCGCCAGCAGCGACCGCGGGTCCGATAGCACAGATACGCAGTATTTT. This gives the protein CASSDRGSDSTDTQYF. The full variable domain, completed using reference TRBV5-1 and TRBJ2-3, is KAGVTQTPRYLIKTRGQQVTLSCSPISGHRSVSWYQQTPGQGLQFLFEYFSETQRNKGNFPGRFSGRQFSNSRSEMNVSTLELGDSALYLCASSDRGSDSTDTQYFGPGTRLTVL.

The gene calls are TRBV4-1 and TRBJ1-5; D remains ambiguous. The V end lost 3 bases, the J end lost 6 bases, and 12 bases lay between the germline ends. The CDR3 runs 14 residues. Germline V gene data show CDR1 as MGHRA and CDR2 as YSYEKL. The CDR3 region is CASSHLGAGQPQHF. The CDR3 DNA sequence: TGCGCCAGCAGCCACCTGGGAGCGGGTCAGCCCCAGCATTTT.

The chain joins TRBV28 to TRBJ2-2; 9 bases line up with TRBD1. Germline CDR1 is MDHEN and CDR2 is SYDVKM. The CDR3 covers 12 residues. Losses at the gene ends were 6 bases for V and 12 bases for J; bases not matched to a gene: 5. The DNA for the CDR3 is TGTGCCAGCAGCTCGGGACAGGGACAGCTGTTTTTT. It translates to CASSSGQGQLFF.

The chain recombines TRBV2 with TRBJ2-1; D might be TRBD1 (5 bases). This CDR3 spans 15 amino acids. The V end was cut by 7 bases, the J end by 0 bases, with 13 bases between. Germline V CDR1 and CDR2: SNHLY, FYNNEI. CDR3 DNA sequence: TGTGCCAGCACCAGGGCCTCTAGCTCCTACAATGAGCAGTTCTTC. It encodes CASTRASSSYNEQFF.

V gene TRBV3-1 (or the pseudogene TRBV3-2) combines with J gene TRBJ1-6; D not certain. V was clipped by 3 bases and J by 7 bases, with 22 bases between them. The germline CDR1 and CDR2 sequences are LGHDT and YNNKEL (reference sequence). The CDR3 totals 18 residues. The CDR3 coding sequence is TGTGCCAGCAGCCAGCCAACCGGAGAGAACTTTAACAATTCACCCCTCCACTTT. Residues: CASSQPTGENFNNSPLHF.

The gene calls are TRBV7-3 and TRBJ2-1; 7 bases agree with TRBD2. Per the germline V gene, CDR1 is SGHTA and CDR2 is FQGTGA. This CDR3 comprises 15 residues. J gave up 0 bases and V 4 bases, and 3 bases lay outside the gene matches. The CDR3 DNA reads as TGTGCCAGCAGCTCCCAGCGGGGCTCCTACAATGAGCAGTTCTTC. It is translated as CASSSQRGSYNEQFF.

The chain links TRBV27 to TRBJ2-2, with a weak D call TRBD1 (5 bases). The CDR3 length is 12 residues. Trimming pared 6 bases from V and 6 bases from J, leaving 8 bases between. Per germline, CDR1 MNHEY and CDR2 SMNVEV (reference sequence). CDR3 DNA sequence: TGTGCCAGCAGCCTCAGGGCCGGGGAGCTGTTTTTT. It encodes CASSLRAGELFF.

This rearrangement joins TRBV19 to TRBJ2-2; 10 bases fit TRBD1. V dropped 6 bases and J dropped 4; count of bases not matched to a gene: 5. Germline V lookup: CDR1 LNHDA, CDR2 SQIVND (reference sequence). The CDR3 is 15 residues long. The CDR3 here is CASRTDRGRTGELFF. DNA of the CDR3: TGTGCCAGTAGAACTGACAGGGGGCGCACCGGGGAGCTGTTTTTT.

The rearrangement links TRBV7-3 to TRBJ2-6, with D tentatively TRBD1 (5 bases). Per the germline V gene, CDR1 is SGHTA and CDR2 is FQGTGA. The CDR3 loop spans 15 amino acids. The V gene lost 5 bases and the J gene lost 2 bases, with 10 bases spanning the gap. The CDR3, as DNA: TGTGCCAGCAGCCCCGACAGACCTGGGGCCAACGTCCTGACTTTC. Translation: CASSPDRPGANVLTF.

This sequence joins TRBV21-1 and TRBJ2-5; the table assigns TRBD1, which was not confirmed against the DNA. TRBV21-1 represents a pseudogene. CDR3 length: 18 amino acids. CDR3 in DNA: TGTGCCAGCAGCGGACGGACGGCTAAAGGACAGCTGCAAGAGACCCAGTACTTC. Translation: CASSGRTAKGQLQETQYF.

The V call is TRBV9, the J call TRBJ2-7, with D possibly TRBD1 on 6 matching bases. The CDR3 has 13 amino acids. CDR1 is SGDLS and CDR2 is YYNGEE in the germline V gene. V was cut by 4 bases and J by 0 bases, with 8 bases left in between. The CDR3, as DNA: TGTGCCAGCAGCACAGGGAGCTCCTACGAGCAGTACTTC. Translation gives CASSTGSSYEQYF.

The V gene is TRBV5-1, the J gene TRBJ2-7; weak D call: TRBD1 (6 bases). V was clipped by 4 bases and J by 1 base, with 12 bases between them. From germline, CDR1 is SGHRS and CDR2 YFSETQ. This CDR3 region has 14 residues. The CDR3 DNA reads as TGCGCCAGCAGCCAGGGGATTCCATCCTACGAGCAGTACTTC. Translation: CASSQGIPSYEQYF.

The gene calls are TRBV9 and TRBJ2-7, with TRBD1 matching over 11 bases. Losses at the gene ends were 3 bases for V and 3 bases for J; bases not matched to a gene: 5. This CDR3 has 15 amino acids. The germline gives CDR1 SGDLS, CDR2 YYNGEE. As DNA, the CDR3 is TGTGCCAGCAGCGCGGCCGGGACAGGGGGCTACGAGCAGTACTTC. Translation gives CASSAAGTGGYEQYF.

V usage is TRBV7-2 and J usage is TRBJ2-1, with 9 bases fitting TRBD1. The CDR3 runs to 16 residues. V was clipped by 1 base and J by 10 bases; unmatched bases: 11. The germline CDR1 and CDR2 sequences are SGHTA and FQGNSA. CDR3 amino acids: CASSLELWGQGREQFF. In DNA form, the CDR3 reads TGTGCCAGCAGCTTAGAGTTATGGGGACAGGGTAGAGAGCAGTTCTTC.

In DNA, the CDR3 is TGTGCCAGCAGTTCCGGGACAGGGTTCAATCAGCCCCAGCATTTT. Encoded protein: CASSSGTGFNQPQHF. The chain carries TRBV5-6 and TRBJ1-5; 9 positions match TRBD1. Unmatched junction bases numbered 6, after V lost 5 bases and J lost 3 bases. Germline CDR1 SGHDT, CDR2 YYEEEE. This CDR3 comprises 15 residues.

This chain uses TRBV2 with TRBJ2-7; tentatively, D is TRBD1 (6 bases). The V end was cut by 6 bases, the J end by 5 bases, with 14 bases between. CDR3 length: 13 residues. Germline-derived CDR1 and CDR2 are SNHLY and FYNNEI. The CDR3 loop reads CASRITGFHEQYF. The CDR3 coding sequence is TGTGCCAGCAGGATAACAGGGTTCCACGAGCAGTACTTC.

V usage is TRBV5-1 and J usage is TRBJ2-1; TRBD2 matches 11 bases. The V gene's germline CDR1 is SGHRS and CDR2 YFSETQ. This CDR3 has 15 amino acids. V shed 6 bases and J 9 bases; nucleotides not matched to a gene: 11. DNA for the CDR3: TGCGCCAGCAACACGCTAGCGGGAGGATCGGGTGAGCAGTTCTTC. Protein: CASNTLAGGSGEQFF.

The V gene is TRBV3-1 (or the pseudogene TRBV3-2), the J gene TRBJ2-2; D not resolved. V gave up 1 base and J gave up 4 bases, with 7 bases separating them. Germline loops: CDR1 LGHDT, CDR2 YNNKEL (reference sequence). This CDR3 is built from 14 residues. The CDR3: CASSQVPGTGELFF. The DNA for the CDR3 is TGTGCCAGCAGCCAAGTCCCGGGCACCGGGGAGCTGTTTTTT.

V usage is TRBV5-1 and J usage is TRBJ2-3; D possibly corresponds to TRBD1 (7 bases). CDR3 length equals 14 residues. Germline assignment: CDR1 SGHRS and CDR2 YFSETQ. Trimming removed 0 bases from V and 5 bases from J, with 10 bases in between. CDR3 loop: CASSLGQGGDTQYF. As DNA, the CDR3 is TGCGCCAGCAGCTTGGGGCAGGGGGGAGATACGCAGTATTTT.